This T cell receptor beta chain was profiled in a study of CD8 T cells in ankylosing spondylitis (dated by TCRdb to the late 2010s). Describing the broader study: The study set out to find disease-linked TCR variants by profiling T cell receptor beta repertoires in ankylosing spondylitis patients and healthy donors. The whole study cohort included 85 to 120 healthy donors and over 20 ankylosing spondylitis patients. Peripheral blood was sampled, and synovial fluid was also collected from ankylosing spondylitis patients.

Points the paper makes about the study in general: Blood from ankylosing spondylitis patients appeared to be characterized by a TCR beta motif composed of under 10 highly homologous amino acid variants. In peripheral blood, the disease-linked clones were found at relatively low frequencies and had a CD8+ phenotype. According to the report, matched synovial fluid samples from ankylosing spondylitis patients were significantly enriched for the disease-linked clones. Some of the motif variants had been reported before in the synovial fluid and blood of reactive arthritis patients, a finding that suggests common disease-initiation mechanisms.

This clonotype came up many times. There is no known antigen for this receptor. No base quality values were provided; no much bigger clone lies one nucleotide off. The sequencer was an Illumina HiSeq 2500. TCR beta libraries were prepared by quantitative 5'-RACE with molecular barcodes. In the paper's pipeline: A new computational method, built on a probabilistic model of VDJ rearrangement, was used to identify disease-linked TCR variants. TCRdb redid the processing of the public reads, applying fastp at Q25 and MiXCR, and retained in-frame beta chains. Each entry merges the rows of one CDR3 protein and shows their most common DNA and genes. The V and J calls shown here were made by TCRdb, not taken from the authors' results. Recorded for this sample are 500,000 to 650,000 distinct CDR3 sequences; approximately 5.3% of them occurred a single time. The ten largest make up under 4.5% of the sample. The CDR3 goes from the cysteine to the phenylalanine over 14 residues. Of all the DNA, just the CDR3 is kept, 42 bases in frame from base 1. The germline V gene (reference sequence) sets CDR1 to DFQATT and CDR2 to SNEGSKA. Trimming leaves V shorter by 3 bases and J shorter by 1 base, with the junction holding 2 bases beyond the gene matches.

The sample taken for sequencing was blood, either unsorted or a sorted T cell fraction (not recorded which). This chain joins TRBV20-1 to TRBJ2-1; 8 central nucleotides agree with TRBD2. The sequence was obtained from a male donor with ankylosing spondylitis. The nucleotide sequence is TGCAGTGCTAGCGGGGGGGGTTCCTACAATGAGCAGTTCTTC. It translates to CSASGGGSYNEQFF.